This record concerns one TCR beta chain sequence. Its antigen is unidentified. Produced via immunoSEQ multiplex PCR; TCRdb's table is partial and in-frame only. Here the sample spans 85,000 to 90,000 clones, 75% to 90% being singletons. The data were obtained in a study of OX40 agonist ivuxolimab in advanced cancers. Study overall: Age averaged approximately 60 years (range 23 to 79), and roughly 80% were male. General study points: Within 6 weeks, CD4+ and CD8+ blood T cells expanded clonally at 0.1 to 3.0 mg/kg. The work left the antigen specificity of expanded peripheral T cells undetermined. Some nonresponders also had low normalized T-cell clonal expansion.

Trimming removed 1 base from V and 7 bases from J; junction bases left unmatched: 5. The germline V gene has CDR1 SGHDN and CDR2 FVKESK. CDR3 length: 14 residues. This chain joins TRBV14 and TRBJ1-1; 8 bases agree with TRBD1. Sequences were derived from CD4+ or CD8+ T cells sorted from blood, sampled in a trial of the OX40 agonist ivuxolimab. The clonotype comes from an adult with an advanced solid tumor such as melanoma, head and neck, liver or kidney cancer. CDR3 in amino acids: CASSQAQGAGEAFF. In nucleotides, the CDR3 is TGTGCCAGCAGCCAAGCCCAGGGGGCGGGTGAAGCTTTCTTT.